The source of this T cell receptor beta chain is a study of regulatory T cells in long-lasting Graves disease (TCRdb year 2021). Turning to the overall study: Antithyroid drugs had been taken for less than 3 months by newly diagnosed Graves' disease patients. Patients with persistent Graves' disease were compared with patients with newly diagnosed Graves' disease using TCR sequencing and RNA sequencing of peripheral blood. TCR sequencing covered 13 persistent and around 20 newly diagnosed Graves' disease patients, approximately 33 samples in total. The study took place in China and was registered as a clinical trial. Results and caveats for the whole study, not just this receptor: TRBV28, TRBJ1-2 and TRBJ2-5 were preferentially used in persistent disease, while TRBV20-1 and TRBJ2-1 were favored in newly diagnosed disease. Persistent patients shared more public clonotypes among themselves (2,741) than newly diagnosed patients did (roughly 910). Sequencing and analysis were restricted to the TCR beta chain. As a limitation, the authors acknowledged that the small sample size may reduce accuracy. Persistent Graves' disease patients showed lower TCR Shannon entropy and fewer highly expanded clones than newly diagnosed patients, suggesting clonal expansion. Only peripheral blood was studied, because thyroid tissue, the primary lesion, was inaccessible.

Trimming at the junction amounts to 7 bases on V and 2 bases on J, and the germline ends lie 12 bases apart. Spanning cysteine to phenylalanine, the CDR3 consists of 12 amino acids. Only CDR3 DNA remains: 36 bases, in frame from the first base. From the germline V gene (reference sequence), CDR1 is DFQATT and CDR2 is SNEGSKA. Libraries were made using multiplex PCR. Sequencing took place on an Illumina HiSeq 4000. iRepertoire HTBI primers and Arm-PCR amplification of CDR3 regions were used to construct TCR beta libraries. Gel purification was performed on PCR products prior to sequencing. In the source study's methods: A total of roughly 58 TRBV and some 15 TRBJ segments were identified across samples and were used for gene usage analysis of CDR3 amino acid clonotypes. COPE and FqMerger were used to merge the filtered high-quality paired reads into contigs. BLAST was used to align contigs to IMGT TRBV, TRBD and TRBJ reference genes, with CDR3 defined following IMGT. Any clonotype with a frequency above 0.1% was classified as a highly expanded clone. Shannon entropy was used to measure repertoire diversity, and the Gini coefficient was used to measure V-J evenness. A clonotype was considered public if more than one individual shared it. TCRdb cleaned the public reads at Q25 with fastp, built clones with MiXCR and kept in-frame beta chains. Rows are unified per CDR3 protein, each entry keeping the most common DNA and genes. The V and J calls and clone size come from TCRdb's table, not from the authors' own analysis. Recorded for this sample are some 450,000 distinct CDR3 sequences; roughly 15% of them occurred a single time. Of the sample, about 11% falls within the top ten clones.

What the time point label conveys for this sample: newly diagnosed GD, antithyroid drugs for less than 3 months. For both TCR sequencing and RNA sequencing, RNA was extracted from PBMCs in TRIzol. The diagnosis of Graves' disease followed American Thyroid Association guidelines. The patients came from an endocrinology department in Xi'an, China. From each patient, 7.5 to 9.5 milliliters of peripheral blood was collected into an EDTA anticoagulant tube. Ficoll Paque Plus density gradient separation was used to isolate PBMCs, and no further T cell sorting was done. An Agilent 2100 Bioanalyzer and agarose gel were used to assess RNA quality, and a NanoDrop 2000 was used to measure RNA concentration. This clonotype was observed many times. Its antigen remains undetermined. Base qualities are not provided; no much larger clone lies one nucleotide away. The same sample was also used in a study of T cells in Graves' hyperthyroidism and ophthalmopathy. Looking at the second paper: Stable Graves' hyperthyroidism was defined as no progression to ophthalmopathy during 18 months of follow-up. Hyperthyroidism patients were newly diagnosed, with disease duration under 2 months, and aged 18 to 65 years. Any patient with an uncontrolled infection, another autoimmune disease, pregnancy or lactation was excluded. Diagnoses were established on the basis of clinical symptoms, serum thyroxine and TRAb, thyroid ultrasound, and orbital computed tomography. For the first round of RT-PCR on the TCR CDR3, the HTBI primer set was used together with the Qiagen OneStep RT-PCR kit. Blood samples also contained most of the expanded thyroid clonotypes (frequency above 0.001), which suggests that blood repertoires may reflect thyroid immune responses. A 13 V-J signature model separated ophthalmopathy from stable hyperthyroidism, with approximately 87% sensitivity and about 81% specificity in cross-validation and 80%/75% in testing. In validation, the model predicted progression to ophthalmopathy a median of approximately 6.3 months before onset, with approximately 71% sensitivity and around 76% specificity. TCR V-J signatures able to tell the groups apart were searched for in a discovery cohort of approximately 95 patients, of whom 43 had Graves' ophthalmopathy and under 65 had stable Graves' hyperthyroidism. Prospective prediction of ophthalmopathy was tested in an independent validation cohort consisting of some 18 hyperthyroidism patients and approximately 16 patients who later progressed to ophthalmopathy. The approximately 100 discovery patients were divided at random into training and test sets in a 7:3 ratio. Thyroid tissue and blood T-cell repertoires from more than five Graves' hyperthyroidism patients were also compared in the study. After blood sampling, hyperthyroidism patients were treated with methimazole at a starting dose of 30 mg daily, and ophthalmopathy patients were treated with high-dose intravenous methylprednisolone. A second multiplex PCR round built the libraries, followed by size selection and purification. Sequencing of the libraries was done on an Illumina HiSeq2000 using paired-end 100 bp reads. SOAPnuke was used to process the raw data, throwing out any read that contained adapters or uncalled bases, had a mean Phred below 15, or lacked an exact constant-primer or identifier match. High-quality paired reads were merged using COPE v1.2.5, and each unique nucleotide sequence was defined as a clonotype. MiTCR v1.1 was used to align clonotypes to the IMGT TRBV, TRBD and TRBJ reference segments. The analysis included only V-J combinations with a frequency above 0.0001, which together covered roughly 99% of the repertoires. The TCS score was defined as F50 (clonal expansion) divided by E x V (chaos), with BLOSUM62-based TCRdist calculated between CDR3 peptides within each V-J. Welch's t-statistics and random forest reduced approximately 520 V-J features to around 14, which were used in a naive Bayes classifier (R e1071). No statistical method was used to fix the sample size in advance, and group allocation was not hidden from the investigators. According to the paper, TCR Vbeta CDR3 sequencing was carried out on roughly 130 peripheral blood samples, which came from fewer than 50 ophthalmopathy, around 74 hyperthyroidism and approximately 17 progressor patients.

The receptor was derived from a woman aged 25 to 39 with Graves disease. Donor details come from another sample of the same person, matched by shared clones. This chain is built from TRBV20-1 and TRBJ2-7; the D gene is perhaps TRBD1, on 6 matching bases. The sample in question was peripheral blood mononuclear cells (PBMCs), obtained at new diagnosis, from a patient treated with antithyroid drugs. The nucleotides read TGCAGTGGGGGCAGGGACACCTACGAGCAGTACTTC. Its amino acids are CSGGRDTYEQYF.